This entry features one TCR beta chain sequence. This sample is part of a study of blood T cell repertoires in COVID-19. TCRdb's copy holds only in-frame clones and misses some; the assay was immunoSEQ multiplex PCR. Among under 20,000 clones listed, under 85% were seen once. The source is a man between 70 and 80 years old with COVID-19, enrolled during active disease. Sequencing was performed on peripheral blood.

This CDR3 reads CASSLSRGSGSPLHF. The CDR3 DNA sequence: TGTGCCAGCAGCTTATCCAGGGGGTCAGGTTCACCCCTCCACTTT. The chain couples TRBV11-2 to TRBJ1-6; 7 bases align to TRBD1. With V trimmed by 2 bases and J by 9 bases, 7 bases remained unmatched. CDR3 length: 15 residues. Germline V lookup: CDR1 SGHAT, CDR2 FQNNGV.